The table lists the clone carrying this T cell receptor beta chain with a count of one. The data are from a study of blood T cell repertoires in COVID-19. The wider study: The study drew acute and convalescent COVID-19 samples from the United States, Italy and Spain.

The V end was cut by 2 bases, the J end by 1 base, with 11 bases between. CDR3 length: 15 residues. Germline V gives CDR1 SGHTA, CDR2 FQGNSA. Profiled with immunoSEQ multiplex PCR; TCRdb holds only in-frame clones, not every one. This sample carries about 300,000 clones, roughly 85% of them seen once, and the ten largest clones take around 5.9%. The chain carries TRBV7-2 and TRBJ1-1; D remains unclear. The source material was PBMCs or T cells enriched from blood (not recorded which). This clonotype originated in a woman aged 25 to 45 who had recovered from COVID-19. CDR3 sequence (DNA): TGTGCCAGCAGCTTACTGTGGAGCACGAACACTGAAGCTTTCTTT. Amino acid sequence: CASSLLWSTNTEAFF.